These T cell receptor beta chains were read from a single sample in a study of control samples from healthy donors and cancer patients. The protocol was immunoSEQ multiplex PCR, while the TCRdb copy is restricted to in-frame clones and leaves out a portion. The sample includes fewer than 90,000 clones, nearly 85% of them seen just once. Sequencing input: blood. Receptors originate from a man in his forties or fifties in good health. CDR3s include the opening cysteine and the closing phenylalanine or tryptophan. Fields, in order: D gene, clone size, J gene, V gene, CDR3 DNA, CDR3 protein. The D gene is left open where the match is weak. Size tells how often a clone was seen (once, few, many) or the class of an expanded clone, and some rows leave it out.

D gene: TRBD2; clone size: NA; J gene: TRBJ2-1; V gene: TRBV24-1; CDR3 DNA: TGTGCCACCAGTGATCCGGGACTAGGCTCCTACAATGAGCAGTTCTTC; CDR3 protein: CATSDPGLGSYNEQFF
D gene: TRBD2; clone size: NA; J gene: TRBJ2-2; V gene: TRBV6-2/TRBV6-3; CDR3 DNA: TGTGCCAGCAGTTACTCTTGGCGGGAGATCACCGGGGAGCTGTTTTTT; CDR3 protein: CASSYSWREITGELFF
D gene: NA; clone size: NA; J gene: TRBJ2-7; V gene: TRBV6-4; CDR3 DNA: TGTGCCAGCAGTCCCGTTTCTCCTGCGTACTTC; CDR3 protein: CASSPVSPAYF
D gene: TRBD1; clone size: NA; J gene: TRBJ2-4; V gene: TRBV29-1; CDR3 DNA: TGCAGCGCCCTGGGACAGGGGATAGCCAAAAACATTCAGTACTTC; CDR3 protein: CSALGQGIAKNIQYF
D gene: TRBD2; clone size: NA; J gene: TRBJ2-1; V gene: TRBV7-2; CDR3 DNA: TGTGCCAGCAGCTTAGATCGGGAGGCACTGAAAATAGCATACAATGAGCAGTTCTTC; CDR3 protein: CASSLDREALKIAYNEQFF
D gene: NA; clone size: NA; J gene: TRBJ1-3; V gene: TRBV6-1; CDR3 DNA: TGTGCCAGCAGTGAACAGGGAGTCTCTGGAAACACCATATATTTT; CDR3 protein: CASSEQGVSGNTIYF
D gene: NA; clone size: once; J gene: TRBJ1-1; V gene: TRBV19; CDR3 DNA: TGTGCCAGTAGTCGGGGGAAGAGAACTGAAGCTTTCTTT; CDR3 protein: CASSRGKRTEAFF
D gene: TRBD2; clone size: NA; J gene: TRBJ2-7; V gene: TRBV19; CDR3 DNA: TGTGCCAGTAGTAAAATCCTCGGGACTAACACCTACGAGCAGTACTTC; CDR3 protein: CASSKILGTNTYEQYF
D gene: NA; clone size: NA; J gene: TRBJ1-1; V gene: TRBV4-1; CDR3 DNA: TGCGCCAGCAGCCGGGTAGAGTCTGGGAACACTGAAGCTTTCTTT; CDR3 protein: CASSRVESGNTEAFF
D gene: NA; clone size: NA; J gene: TRBJ2-2; V gene: TRBV11-3; CDR3 DNA: TGTGCCAGCAGCTCAACACCAAACACCGGGGAGCTGTTTTTT; CDR3 protein: CASSSTPNTGELFF
D gene: NA; clone size: NA; J gene: TRBJ1-3; V gene: TRBV18; CDR3 DNA: TGTGCCAGCTCACCACAGAATGTAGGAAACACCATATATTTT; CDR3 protein: CASSPQNVGNTIYF
D gene: TRBD1; clone size: once; J gene: TRBJ2-7; V gene: TRBV4-2; CDR3 DNA: TGTGCCAGCAGCCAAGATGGGCAACAGGGGCGCGAGCAGTACTTC; CDR3 protein: CASSQDGQQGREQYF
D gene: NA; clone size: many; J gene: TRBJ1-1; V gene: TRBV25-1; CDR3 DNA: TGTGCCAGCAGTGGTACAAACACTGAAGCTTTCTTT; CDR3 protein: CASSGTNTEAFF
D gene: NA; clone size: NA; J gene: TRBJ1-2; V gene: TRBV19; CDR3 DNA: TGTGCCAGTAGTATAAGTAGTTTTAACTATGGCTACACCTTC; CDR3 protein: CASSISSFNYGYTF
D gene: NA; clone size: NA; J gene: TRBJ1-1; V gene: TRBV18; CDR3 DNA: TGTGCCAGCTCACCTCAAGACGGAAACACTGAAGCTTTCTTT; CDR3 protein: CASSPQDGNTEAFF
D gene: TRBD2; clone size: NA; J gene: TRBJ2-3; V gene: TRBV24-1; CDR3 DNA: TGTGCCACCAGTGGCAAGACTAGCGGGAGTGGAGATACGCAGTATTTT; CDR3 protein: CATSGKTSGSGDTQYF
D gene: NA; clone size: NA; J gene: TRBJ2-7; V gene: TRBV29-1; CDR3 DNA: TGCAGCGTTGAAGTGCACGTTTCCTACGAGCAGTACTTC; CDR3 protein: CSVEVHVSYEQYF
D gene: TRBD1; clone size: many; J gene: TRBJ1-6; V gene: TRBV11-3; CDR3 DNA: TGTGCCAGCAGCACAGGGACAGGGTTTTATTCACCCCTCCACTTT; CDR3 protein: CASSTGTGFYSPLHF
D gene: TRBD2; clone size: few; J gene: TRBJ2-1; V gene: TRBV18; CDR3 DNA: TGTGCCAGCTCACCACTGGCTAGCGGGAGCTCCTACAATGAGCAGTTCTTC; CDR3 protein: CASSPLASGSSYNEQFF
D gene: NA; clone size: once; J gene: TRBJ1-3; V gene: TRBV15; CDR3 DNA: TGTGCCACCAGACGGGACCTCGGAAACACCATATATTTT; CDR3 protein: CATRRDLGNTIYF
D gene: TRBD2; clone size: NA; J gene: TRBJ2-1; V gene: TRBV10-1; CDR3 DNA: TGCGCCAGCAGTGAGCGGGAGGGCCGGAATGAGCAGTTCTTC; CDR3 protein: CASSEREGRNEQFF
D gene: TRBD2; clone size: NA; J gene: TRBJ2-5; V gene: TRBV9; CDR3 DNA: TGTGCCAGCAGCTGGGGAGCGGGGGTCCAAGAGACCCAGTACTTC; CDR3 protein: CASSWGAGVQETQYF
D gene: TRBD1; clone size: NA; J gene: TRBJ2-3; V gene: TRBV15; CDR3 DNA: TGTGCCACCGGCAAAGACAGGGCGAGTTCCACAGATACGCAGTATTTT; CDR3 protein: CATGKDRASSTDTQYF
D gene: TRBD1; clone size: NA; J gene: TRBJ1-1; V gene: TRBV27; CDR3 DNA: TGTGCCAGCAGGTCACAGGGGGCGTTGAACACTGAAGCTTTCTTT; CDR3 protein: CASRSQGALNTEAFF
D gene: NA; clone size: NA; J gene: TRBJ1-5; V gene: TRBV24-1; CDR3 DNA: TGTGCCACCAGTGATGAGGGGTGGGCAGGCAATCAGCCCCAGCATTTT; CDR3 protein: CATSDEGWAGNQPQHF
D gene: NA; clone size: once; J gene: TRBJ1-2; V gene: TRBV18; CDR3 DNA: TGTGCCAGCTCACCAGAAATCAGAGCTGCTAACTATGGCTACACCTTC; CDR3 protein: CASSPEIRAANYGYTF
D gene: NA; clone size: few; J gene: TRBJ1-2; V gene: TRBV24-1; CDR3 DNA: TGTGCCACCAGGGGGGACGGCCTCTATGGCTACACCTTC; CDR3 protein: CATRGDGLYGYTF
D gene: NA; clone size: NA; J gene: TRBJ1-5; V gene: TRBV6-5; CDR3 DNA: TGTGCCAGCTGGTCTAGCAATCAGCCCCAGCATTTT; CDR3 protein: CASWSSNQPQHF
D gene: TRBD1; clone size: NA; J gene: TRBJ2-1; V gene: TRBV5-4; CDR3 DNA: TGTGCCAGCAGCCGGGACAGCGGCCCTTCCTACAATGAGCAGTTCTTC; CDR3 protein: CASSRDSGPSYNEQFF
D gene: NA; clone size: NA; J gene: TRBJ2-7; V gene: TRBV11-2; CDR3 DNA: TGTGCCAGCAGCCGGGATGCGGGACAGAAAGGAGCCTACGAGCAGTACTTC; CDR3 protein: CASSRDAGQKGAYEQYF
D gene: NA; clone size: NA; J gene: TRBJ2-7; V gene: TRBV18; CDR3 DNA: TGTGCCAGCTCACCCACCGGGACAAACTACGAGCAGTACTTC; CDR3 protein: CASSPTGTNYEQYF
D gene: NA; clone size: once; J gene: TRBJ2-5; V gene: TRBV11-2; CDR3 DNA: TGTGCCAGCAGCTTAGCGCCGACAGGGAGGGAGACCCAGTACTTC; CDR3 protein: CASSLAPTGRETQYF
D gene: TRBD1; clone size: NA; J gene: TRBJ2-2; V gene: TRBV7-7; CDR3 DNA: TGTGCCAGCAGCTCCGCAGGGGGCGCTTACACCGGGGAGCTGTTTTTT; CDR3 protein: CASSSAGGAYTGELFF
D gene: TRBD1; clone size: NA; J gene: TRBJ2-2; V gene: TRBV6-4; CDR3 DNA: TGTGCCAGCAGTGACTCCTACAGGGGAATTAGCGGGGAGCTGTTTTTT; CDR3 protein: CASSDSYRGISGELFF
D gene: TRBD1; clone size: NA; J gene: TRBJ1-1; V gene: TRBV6-5; CDR3 DNA: TGTGCCAGCGGAGGGATTGGGACAGGGTCCTTAGCTTTCTTT; CDR3 protein: CASGGIGTGSLAFF
D gene: NA; clone size: NA; J gene: TRBJ1-6; V gene: TRBV30; CDR3 DNA: TGTGCCTGCAGGGGAATAGGGGATGGGTCACCCCTCCACTTT; CDR3 protein: CACRGIGDGSPLHF
D gene: NA; clone size: NA; J gene: TRBJ1-1; V gene: TRBV7-2; CDR3 DNA: TGTGCCAGCAGCTTAAAACGGGGTAATGAGGCTTTCTTT; CDR3 protein: CASSLKRGNEAFF
D gene: NA; clone size: few; J gene: TRBJ2-2; V gene: TRBV4-2; CDR3 DNA: TGTGCCAGCAGCCGGACGACCGGGGAGCTGTTTTTT; CDR3 protein: CASSRTTGELFF
D gene: NA; clone size: NA; J gene: TRBJ1-5; V gene: TRBV28; CDR3 DNA: TGTGCCAGCAGTTTATCGGGGGTTGGGAATCAGCCCCAGCATTTT; CDR3 protein: CASSLSGVGNQPQHF
D gene: NA; clone size: NA; J gene: TRBJ1-5; V gene: TRBV19; CDR3 DNA: TGTGCCAGTGGATTTACAGGGAGGAGCAATCAGCCCCAGCATTTT; CDR3 protein: CASGFTGRSNQPQHF
D gene: NA; clone size: few; J gene: TRBJ2-7; V gene: TRBV28; CDR3 DNA: TGTGCCTGTAGACGGGACTCCTACGAGCAGTACTTC; CDR3 protein: CACRRDSYEQYF
D gene: NA; clone size: NA; J gene: TRBJ1-2; V gene: TRBV27; CDR3 DNA: TGTGCCAGCAGTTTAAAGGGAGGAGGCTACACCTTC; CDR3 protein: CASSLKGGGYTF
D gene: TRBD2; clone size: NA; J gene: TRBJ2-2; V gene: TRBV7-2; CDR3 DNA: TGTGCCAGCACCCCTAAGGGTGGACTAGCGGGGGTCCCCGGGGAGCTGTTTTTT; CDR3 protein: CASTPKGGLAGVPGELFF
D gene: TRBD1; clone size: NA; J gene: TRBJ2-5; V gene: TRBV11-3; CDR3 DNA: TGTGCCAGCAGCCCAGACAGGGAAGAGACCCAGTACTTC; CDR3 protein: CASSPDREETQYF
D gene: NA; clone size: NA; J gene: TRBJ2-2; V gene: TRBV24-1; CDR3 DNA: TGTGCCGCCAGTGATAGAATCACGAGCACCGGGGAGCTGTTTTTT; CDR3 protein: CAASDRITSTGELFF
D gene: NA; clone size: NA; J gene: TRBJ2-7; V gene: TRBV11-2; CDR3 DNA: TGTGCCAGCAGCTTGGTTCACGGGAGATTGGGCGAGCAGTACTTC; CDR3 protein: CASSLVHGRLGEQYF
D gene: NA; clone size: NA; J gene: TRBJ1-4; V gene: TRBV28; CDR3 DNA: TGTGCCAGCAGTTTAAATGAAAAACTGTTTTTT; CDR3 protein: CASSLNEKLFF
D gene: NA; clone size: once; J gene: TRBJ2-1; V gene: TRBV12-3/TRBV12-4; CDR3 DNA: TGTGCCAGCAGCCGCCCCGGGGGTGAGCAGTTCTTC; CDR3 protein: CASSRPGGEQFF
D gene: TRBD2; clone size: NA; J gene: TRBJ2-7; V gene: TRBV7-2; CDR3 DNA: TGTGCCAGCAGCTTAGAGCCTAGCGGGAGGAGGGAGCAGTACTTC; CDR3 protein: CASSLEPSGRREQYF
D gene: NA; clone size: NA; J gene: TRBJ1-1; V gene: TRBV6-2/TRBV6-3; CDR3 DNA: TGTGCCAGCAGTTACGGACACGGGAGAGAGGAAGCTTTCTTT; CDR3 protein: CASSYGHGREEAFF